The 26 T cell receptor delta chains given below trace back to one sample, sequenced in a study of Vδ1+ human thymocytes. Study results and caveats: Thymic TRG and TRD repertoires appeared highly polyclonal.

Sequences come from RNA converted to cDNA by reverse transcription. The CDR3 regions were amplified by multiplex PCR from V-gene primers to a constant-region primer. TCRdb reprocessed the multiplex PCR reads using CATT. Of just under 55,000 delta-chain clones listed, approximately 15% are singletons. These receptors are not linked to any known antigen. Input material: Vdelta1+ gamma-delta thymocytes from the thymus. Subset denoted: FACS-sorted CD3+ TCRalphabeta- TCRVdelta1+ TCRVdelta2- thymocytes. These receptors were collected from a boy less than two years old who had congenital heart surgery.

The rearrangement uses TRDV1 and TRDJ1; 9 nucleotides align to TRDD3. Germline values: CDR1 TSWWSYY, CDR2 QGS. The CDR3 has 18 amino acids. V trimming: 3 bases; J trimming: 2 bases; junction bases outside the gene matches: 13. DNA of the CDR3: TGTGCTCTTGGGGACCAACCCTATACTGGGGGAGGAACCGATAAACTCATCTTT. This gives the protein CALGDQPYTGGGTDKLIF.

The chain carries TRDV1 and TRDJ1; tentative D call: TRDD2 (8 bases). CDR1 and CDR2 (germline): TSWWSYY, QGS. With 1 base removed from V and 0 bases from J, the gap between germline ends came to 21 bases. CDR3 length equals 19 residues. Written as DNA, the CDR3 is TGTGCTCTTGGGGAACCTTCCTACGGGGAGGGATACTACACCGATAAACTCATCTTT. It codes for CALGEPSYGEGYYTDKLIF.

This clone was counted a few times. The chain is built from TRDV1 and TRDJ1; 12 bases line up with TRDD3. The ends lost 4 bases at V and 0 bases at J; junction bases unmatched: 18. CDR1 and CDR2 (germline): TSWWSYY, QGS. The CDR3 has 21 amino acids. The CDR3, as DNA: TGTGCTCTTGGGGTCCCTTTACACCCTACTGGGGGATACTTGTACACCGATAAACTCATCTTT. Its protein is CALGVPLHPTGGYLYTDKLIF.

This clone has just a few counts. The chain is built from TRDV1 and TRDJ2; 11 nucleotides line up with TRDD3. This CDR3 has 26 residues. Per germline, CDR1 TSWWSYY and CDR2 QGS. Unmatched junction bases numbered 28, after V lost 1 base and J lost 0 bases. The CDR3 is CALGEPPPLLLLLGDNSYPLTAQLFF. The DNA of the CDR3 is TGTGCTCTTGGGGAACCTCCCCCCCTCCTACTCCTACTGGGGGATAATAGTTATCCTTTGACAGCACAACTCTTCTTT.

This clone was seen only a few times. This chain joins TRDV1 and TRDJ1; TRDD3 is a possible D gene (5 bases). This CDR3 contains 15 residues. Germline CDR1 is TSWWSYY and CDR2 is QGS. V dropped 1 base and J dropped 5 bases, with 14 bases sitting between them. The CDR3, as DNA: TGTGCTCTTGGGGAACCAAACCCACACTGGGATAAACTCATCTTT. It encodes CALGEPNPHWDKLIF.

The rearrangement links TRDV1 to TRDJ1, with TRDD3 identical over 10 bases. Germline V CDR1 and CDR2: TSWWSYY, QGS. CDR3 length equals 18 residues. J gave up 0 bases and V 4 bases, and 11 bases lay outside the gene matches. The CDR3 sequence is CALGVLLLGDMDTDKLIF. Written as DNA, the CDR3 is TGTGCTCTTGGGGTACTACTGCTGGGGGATATGGACACCGATAAACTCATCTTT.

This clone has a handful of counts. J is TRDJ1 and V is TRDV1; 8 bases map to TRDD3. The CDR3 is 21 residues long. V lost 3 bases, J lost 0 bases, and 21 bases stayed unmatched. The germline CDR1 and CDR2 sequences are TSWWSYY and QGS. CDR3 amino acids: CALGEVDKLYWGAAYTDKLIF. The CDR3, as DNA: TGTGCTCTTGGGGAGGTCGATAAACTGTACTGGGGGGCCGCCTACACCGATAAACTCATCTTT.

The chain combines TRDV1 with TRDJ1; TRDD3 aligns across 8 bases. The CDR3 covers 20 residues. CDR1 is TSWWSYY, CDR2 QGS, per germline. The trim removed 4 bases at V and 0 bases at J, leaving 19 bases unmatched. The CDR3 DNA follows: TGTGCTCTTGGGGCGATCCTCAGGCCCTCTGGGGGACCGTACACCGATAAACTCATCTTT. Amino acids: CALGAILRPSGGPYTDKLIF.

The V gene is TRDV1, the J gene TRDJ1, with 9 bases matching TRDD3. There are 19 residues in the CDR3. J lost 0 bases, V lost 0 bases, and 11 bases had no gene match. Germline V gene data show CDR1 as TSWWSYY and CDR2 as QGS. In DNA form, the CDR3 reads TGTGCTCTTGGGGAACTAGGAACCCACGCTGGGGGATACACCGATAAACTCATCTTT. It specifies CALGELGTHAGGYTDKLIF.

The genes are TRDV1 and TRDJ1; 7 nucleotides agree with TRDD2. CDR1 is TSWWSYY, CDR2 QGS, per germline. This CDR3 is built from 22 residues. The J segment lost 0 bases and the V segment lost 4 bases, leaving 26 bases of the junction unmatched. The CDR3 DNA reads TGTGCTCTTGGGGCCATTCTCCTTCCTCCGAAAATACGCCCCCAGTACACCGATAAACTCATCTTT. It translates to CALGAILLPPKIRPQYTDKLIF.

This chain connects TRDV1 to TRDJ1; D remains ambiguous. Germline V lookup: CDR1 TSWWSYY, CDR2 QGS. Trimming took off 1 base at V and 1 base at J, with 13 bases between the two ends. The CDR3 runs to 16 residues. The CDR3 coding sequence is TGTGCTCTTGGGGAACCAGTATTGTGGCTCACCGATAAACTCATCTTT. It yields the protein CALGEPVLWLTDKLIF.

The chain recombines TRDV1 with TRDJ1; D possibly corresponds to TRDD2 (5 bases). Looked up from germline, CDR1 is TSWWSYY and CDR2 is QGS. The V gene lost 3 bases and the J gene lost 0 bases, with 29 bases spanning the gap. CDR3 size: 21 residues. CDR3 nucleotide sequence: TGTGCTCTTGGGGATACACTAATTCCCCCTACTGCAATAATGTACACCGATAAACTCATCTTT. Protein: CALGDTLIPPTAIMYTDKLIF.

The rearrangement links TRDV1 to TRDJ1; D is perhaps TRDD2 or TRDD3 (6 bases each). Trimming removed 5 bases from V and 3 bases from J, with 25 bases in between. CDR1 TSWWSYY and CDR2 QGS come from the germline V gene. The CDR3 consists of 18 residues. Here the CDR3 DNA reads TGTGCTCTTGGGACCTTCCCTCTACTGGGAGCTACCGCCGATAAACTCATCTTT. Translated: CALGTFPLLGATADKLIF.

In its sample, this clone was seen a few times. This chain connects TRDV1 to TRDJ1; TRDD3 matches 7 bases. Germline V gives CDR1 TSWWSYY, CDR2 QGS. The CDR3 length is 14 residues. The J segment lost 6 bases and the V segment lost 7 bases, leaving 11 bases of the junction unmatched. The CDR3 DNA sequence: TGTGCTCTTGCCGGGGATAGAGTTGAGAATAAACTCATCTTT. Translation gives CALAGDRVENKLIF.

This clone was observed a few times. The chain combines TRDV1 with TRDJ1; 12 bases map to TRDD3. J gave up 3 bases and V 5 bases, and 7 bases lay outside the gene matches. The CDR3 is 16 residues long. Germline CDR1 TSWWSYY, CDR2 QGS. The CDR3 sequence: CALGHWGILPPDKLIF. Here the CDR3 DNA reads TGTGCTCTTGGGCACTGGGGGATACTCCCCCCCGATAAACTCATCTTT.

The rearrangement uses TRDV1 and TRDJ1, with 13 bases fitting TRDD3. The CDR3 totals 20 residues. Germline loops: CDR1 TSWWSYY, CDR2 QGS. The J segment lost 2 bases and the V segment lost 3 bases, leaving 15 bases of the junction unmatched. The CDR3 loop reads CALGDLVLGDTPKVTDKLIF. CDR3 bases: TGTGCTCTTGGGGACCTTGTACTGGGGGATACGCCGAAAGTAACCGATAAACTCATCTTT.

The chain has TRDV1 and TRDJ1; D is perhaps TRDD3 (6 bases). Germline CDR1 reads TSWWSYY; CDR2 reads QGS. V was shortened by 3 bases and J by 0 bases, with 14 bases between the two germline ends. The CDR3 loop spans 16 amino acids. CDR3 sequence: CALGEGGDTYTDKLIF. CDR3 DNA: TGTGCTCTTGGGGAGGGGGGGGACACGTACACCGATAAACTCATCTTT.

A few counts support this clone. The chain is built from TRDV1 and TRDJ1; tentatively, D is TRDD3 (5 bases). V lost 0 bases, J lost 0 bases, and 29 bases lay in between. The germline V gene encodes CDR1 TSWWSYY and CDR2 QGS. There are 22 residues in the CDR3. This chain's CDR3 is CALGELGPYGEVGAQYTDKLIF. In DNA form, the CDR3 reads TGTGCTCTTGGGGAACTAGGTCCCTATGGGGAGGTTGGGGCCCAGTACACCGATAAACTCATCTTT.

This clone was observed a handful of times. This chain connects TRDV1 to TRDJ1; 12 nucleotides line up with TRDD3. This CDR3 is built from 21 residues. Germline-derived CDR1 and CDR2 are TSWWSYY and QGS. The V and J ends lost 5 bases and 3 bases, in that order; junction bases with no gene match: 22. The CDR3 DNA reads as TGTGCTCTTGGGCCGCCGTTCCTACTTGGTGCTGGGGGATACGTTCCCGATAAACTCATCTTT. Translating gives CALGPPFLLGAGGYVPDKLIF.

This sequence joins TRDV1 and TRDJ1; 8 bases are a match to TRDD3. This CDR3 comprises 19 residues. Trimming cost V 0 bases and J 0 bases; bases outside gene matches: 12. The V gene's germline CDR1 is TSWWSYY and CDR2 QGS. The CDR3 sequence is CALGELLPYWGSYTDKLIF. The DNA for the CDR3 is TGTGCTCTTGGGGAACTTTTGCCGTACTGGGGGTCCTACACCGATAAACTCATCTTT.

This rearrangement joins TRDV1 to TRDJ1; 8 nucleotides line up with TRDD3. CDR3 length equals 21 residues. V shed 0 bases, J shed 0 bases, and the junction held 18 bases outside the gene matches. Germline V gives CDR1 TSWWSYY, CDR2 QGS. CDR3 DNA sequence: TGTGCTCTTGGGGAACTAGGGCAGGTCCTACCCGTACTGGGGGACACCGATAAACTCATCTTT. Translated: CALGELGQVLPVLGDTDKLIF.

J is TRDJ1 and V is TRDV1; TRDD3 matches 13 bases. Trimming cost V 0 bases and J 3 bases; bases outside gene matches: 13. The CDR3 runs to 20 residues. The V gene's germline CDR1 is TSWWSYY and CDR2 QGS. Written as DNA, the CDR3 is TGTGCTCTTGGGGAACTTCTCGCCGATACTGGGGGATACGGGTCCGATAAACTCATCTTT. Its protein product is CALGELLADTGGYGSDKLIF.

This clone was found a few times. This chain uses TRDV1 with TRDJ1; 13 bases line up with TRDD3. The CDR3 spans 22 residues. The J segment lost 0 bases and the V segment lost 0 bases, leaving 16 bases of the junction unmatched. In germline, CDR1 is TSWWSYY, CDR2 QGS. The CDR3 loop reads CALGELCPTNWGIRGDTDKLIF. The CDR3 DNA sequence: TGTGCTCTTGGGGAACTTTGCCCTACGAACTGGGGGATACGGGGGGACACCGATAAACTCATCTTT.

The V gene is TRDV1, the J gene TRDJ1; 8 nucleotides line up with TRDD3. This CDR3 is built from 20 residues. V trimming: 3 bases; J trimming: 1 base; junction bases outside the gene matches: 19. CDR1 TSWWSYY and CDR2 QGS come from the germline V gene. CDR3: CALGEIPLGWGTTGTDKLIF. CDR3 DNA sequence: TGTGCTCTTGGGGAGATACCTCTTGGCTGGGGGACGACTGGCACCGATAAACTCATCTTT.

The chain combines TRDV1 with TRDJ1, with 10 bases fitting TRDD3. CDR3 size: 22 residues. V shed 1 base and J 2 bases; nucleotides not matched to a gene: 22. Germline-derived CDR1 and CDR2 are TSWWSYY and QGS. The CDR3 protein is CALGEPTLPRGIRALWTDKLIF. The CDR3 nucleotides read TGTGCTCTTGGGGAACCTACCCTTCCTAGGGGGATACGCGCCCTTTGGACCGATAAACTCATCTTT.

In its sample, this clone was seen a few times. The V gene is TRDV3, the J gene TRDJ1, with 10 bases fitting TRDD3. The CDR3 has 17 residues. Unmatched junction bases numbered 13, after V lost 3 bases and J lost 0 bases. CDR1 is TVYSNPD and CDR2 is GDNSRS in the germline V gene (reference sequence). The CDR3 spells CAFLYYGTGGYTDKLIF. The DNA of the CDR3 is TGTGCCTTCTTATACTACGGTACTGGGGGATACACCGATAAACTCATCTTT.